The next 9 T cell receptor beta chains were all read from a single sample in a study of cytomegalovirus exposure and HLA in healthy donors. 60 Vbeta and 13 Jbeta primers were used in PCR. Repertoires were generated with immunoSEQ multiplex PCR, while TCRdb's copy carries only in-frame clones and drops some. The table includes 150,000 to 200,000 clones, roughly 80% detected once. The specimen was PBMCs. These receptors originate from a woman aged 40 to 50 in good health and CMV-seropositive.

The gene calls are TRBV19 and TRBJ2-1, with 7 positions matching TRBD1. There are 13 residues in the CDR3. With V trimmed by 6 bases and J by 5 bases, 4 bases remained unmatched. The germline V gene has CDR1 LNHDA and CDR2 SQIVND (reference sequence). The CDR3 here is CASSEDRDNEQFF. The CDR3 nucleotides read TGTGCCAGTAGCGAAGACAGGGACAATGAGCAGTTCTTC.

This chain connects TRBV30 to TRBJ2-1; D is ambiguous. The V end was cut by 8 bases, the J end by 5 bases, with 7 bases between. The CDR3 contains 10 residues. CDR1 and CDR2 (germline): GTSNPN, SVGIG (reference sequence). As DNA, the CDR3 is TGTGCCCTTGGAGACAATGAGCAGTTCTTC. It codes for CALGDNEQFF.

This chain uses TRBV6-6 with TRBJ1-4; 8 positions agree with TRBD1. J gave up 7 bases and V 7 bases, and 11 bases lay outside the gene matches. The CDR3 spans 15 residues. CDR1 and CDR2 from the germline V gene are MNHNY and SVGAGI (reference sequence). The CDR3 region has the DNA TGTGCCAGCACCGTCAGGACAGGGCGGGGTGAAAAACTGTTTTTT. As protein: CASTVRTGRGEKLFF.

The chain joins TRBV19 to TRBJ1-2, with 7 nucleotides matching TRBD1. The CDR3 totals 15 residues. Germline CDR1 and CDR2: LNHDA and SQIVND (reference sequence). Trimming cost V 3 bases and J 4 bases; bases outside gene matches: 8. CDR3 sequence: CASSILRGQTYGYTF. The CDR3 DNA reads TGTGCCAGTAGTATTTTAAGGGGACAGACCTATGGCTACACCTTC.

The chain joins TRBV11-1 to TRBJ2-1; 8 nucleotides align to TRBD2. CDR1 and CDR2 from the germline V gene are SGHAT and FQDESV (reference sequence). V shed 5 bases, J shed 3 bases, and the junction held 9 bases outside the gene matches. CDR3 length: 16 amino acids. In nucleotides, the CDR3 is TGTGCCAGCAGCCCGATCTCTAGCGGGCTCTACAATGAGCAGTTCTTC. Translated, it gives CASSPISSGLYNEQFF.

V gene TRBV11-2 combines with J gene TRBJ1-4, with D possibly TRBD1 on 6 matching bases. V shed 2 bases and J shed 8 bases, with 12 bases lying between them. There are 14 residues in the CDR3. Germline lookup yields CDR1 SGHAT and CDR2 FQNNGV. Here the CDR3 reads CASSLNRVGEKLFF. CDR3 DNA sequence: TGTGCCAGCAGCTTAAACAGGGTGGGGGAAAAACTGTTTTTT. The full variable domain, in which reference TRBV11-2 and TRBJ1-4 provide the parts outside the CDR3, is EAGVAQSPRYKIIEKRQSVAFWCNPISGHATLYWYQQILGQGPKLLIQFQNNGVVDDSQLPKDRFSAERLKGVDSTLKIQPAKLEDSAVYLCASSLNRVGEKLFFGSGTQLSVL.

This chain joins TRBV9 and TRBJ1-2, with D unresolved. The V gene lost 4 bases and the J gene lost 3 bases, with 19 bases spanning the gap. Germline CDR1 reads SGDLS; CDR2 reads YYNGEE. The CDR3 loop spans 16 amino acids. The CDR3 loop is CASSLDSGSGYYGYTF. The CDR3, as DNA: TGTGCCAGCAGCCTAGACTCCGGGTCGGGATACTATGGCTACACCTTC.

The rearrangement uses TRBV5-8 and TRBJ1-2, with a tentative D call TRBD1 (6 bases). Germline assignment: CDR1 SGHTS and CDR2 YDEGEE. With 3 bases removed from V and 0 bases from J, the gap between germline ends came to 12 bases. The CDR3 totals 15 residues. CDR3 sequence (DNA): TGTGCCAGCAGCTCGATGGACAGCCCTAACTATGGCTACACCTTC. As protein: CASSSMDSPNYGYTF.

This clone was picked up a small number of times. CDR3 region: CASSVPDRGPSNYGYTF. CDR3 nucleotides: TGTGCCAGCAGTGTTCCAGACAGGGGGCCCTCGAACTATGGCTACACCTTC. V and J are TRBV6-1 and TRBJ1-2; TRBD1 matches 10 bases. The CDR3 loop spans 17 amino acids. Germline V lookup: CDR1 MNHNS, CDR2 SASEGT. The V segment lost 4 bases and the J segment 2 bases; nucleotides outside the gene matches: 10.